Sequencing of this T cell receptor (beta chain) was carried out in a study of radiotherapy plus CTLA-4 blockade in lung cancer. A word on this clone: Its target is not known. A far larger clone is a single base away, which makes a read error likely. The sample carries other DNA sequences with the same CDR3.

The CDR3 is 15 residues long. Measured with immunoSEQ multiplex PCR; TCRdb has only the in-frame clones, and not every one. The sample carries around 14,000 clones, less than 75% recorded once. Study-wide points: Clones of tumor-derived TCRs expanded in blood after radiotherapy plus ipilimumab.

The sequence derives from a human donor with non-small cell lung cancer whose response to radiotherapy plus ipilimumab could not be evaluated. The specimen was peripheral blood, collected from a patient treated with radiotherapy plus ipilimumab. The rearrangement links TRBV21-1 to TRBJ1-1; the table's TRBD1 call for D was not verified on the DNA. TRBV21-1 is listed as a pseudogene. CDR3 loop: CASSKAGASVTEAFF. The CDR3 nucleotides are TGTGCCAGCAGTAAAGCGGGGGCTTCGGTCACTGAAGCTTTCTTT.